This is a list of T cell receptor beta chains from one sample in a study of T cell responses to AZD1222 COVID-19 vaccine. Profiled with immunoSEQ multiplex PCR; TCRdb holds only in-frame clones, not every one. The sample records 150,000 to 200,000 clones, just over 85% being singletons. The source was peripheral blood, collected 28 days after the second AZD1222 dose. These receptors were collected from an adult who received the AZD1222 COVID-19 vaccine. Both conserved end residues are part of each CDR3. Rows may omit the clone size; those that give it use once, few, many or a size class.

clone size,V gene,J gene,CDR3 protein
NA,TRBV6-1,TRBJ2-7,CASTEQSSSYEQYF
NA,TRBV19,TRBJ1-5,CASRSYSRDDQPQHF
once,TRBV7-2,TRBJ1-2,CASSHAGDSYGYTF
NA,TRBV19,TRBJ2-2,CASTFGGAWAGELFF
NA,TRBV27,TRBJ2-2,CASRGTGVGGELFF
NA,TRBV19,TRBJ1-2,CASSGQTDSGYGYTF
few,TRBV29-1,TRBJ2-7,CSVVQAGDEQYF
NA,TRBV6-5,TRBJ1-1,CASSSDRGTEAFF
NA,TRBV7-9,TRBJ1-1,CASSLAASRAFF
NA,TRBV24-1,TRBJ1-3,CATSDYGNTIYF
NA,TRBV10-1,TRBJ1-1,CASSEQGCTEAFF
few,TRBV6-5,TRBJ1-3,CASITGVHSGNTIYF
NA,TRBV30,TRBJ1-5,CAWSVRGIQPQHF
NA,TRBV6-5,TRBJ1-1,CASSYSTVNTEAFF
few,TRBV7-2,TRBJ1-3,CASSYLGGATGNTIYF
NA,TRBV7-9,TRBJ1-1,CASSLAVKNTEAFF
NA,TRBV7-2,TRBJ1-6,CASSPRLQGVAYNSPLHF
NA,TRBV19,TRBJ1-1,CASSIDGGRNTEAFF
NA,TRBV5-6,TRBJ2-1,CASSWGLGVNEQFF
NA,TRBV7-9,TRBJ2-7,CASSPEGDAHEQYF
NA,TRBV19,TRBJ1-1,CASSIGARAVTEAFF
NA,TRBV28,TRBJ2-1,CASRRRSGSGGAWNEQFF
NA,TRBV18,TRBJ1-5,CASSPAPGTGLNQPQHF
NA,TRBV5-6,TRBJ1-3,CASSLDTSGNTIYF
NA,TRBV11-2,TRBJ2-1,CASSLLVPWDEQFF
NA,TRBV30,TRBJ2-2,CAWRELAGDNTGELFF
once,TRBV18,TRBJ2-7,CASSTTGSYEQYF
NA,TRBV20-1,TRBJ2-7,CSAGTSTEQYF
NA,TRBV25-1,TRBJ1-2,CASSESHLTTKGYTF
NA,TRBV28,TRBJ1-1,CASSGDRGFSLNTEAFF
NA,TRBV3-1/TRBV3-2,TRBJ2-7,CASSQDPRAGQYF
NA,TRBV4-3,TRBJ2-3,CASSRGQHTDTQYF
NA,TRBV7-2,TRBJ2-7,CASSDRGYEQYF
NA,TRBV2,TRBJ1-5,CASRPTDNSNQPQHF
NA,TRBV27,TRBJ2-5,CAILELGYAETQYF
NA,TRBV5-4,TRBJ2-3,CASSLTSGGAGDTQYF
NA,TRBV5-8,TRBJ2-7,CASSVYGTADYEQYF
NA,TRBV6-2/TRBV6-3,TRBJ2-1,CASSYRGSGLRQFF
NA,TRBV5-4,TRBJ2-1,CASRAGIGTDNEQFF
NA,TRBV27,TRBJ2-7,CASSQRLSYYEQYF
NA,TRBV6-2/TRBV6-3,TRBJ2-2,CASSYGDSNTGELFF
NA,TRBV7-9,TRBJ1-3,CASSSGQGDFSGNTIYF
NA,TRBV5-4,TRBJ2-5,CASSLVPRGEWETQYF
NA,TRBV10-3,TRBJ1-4,CAISATRGDEKLFF
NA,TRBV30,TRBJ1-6,CAWSIGGDNSPLHF